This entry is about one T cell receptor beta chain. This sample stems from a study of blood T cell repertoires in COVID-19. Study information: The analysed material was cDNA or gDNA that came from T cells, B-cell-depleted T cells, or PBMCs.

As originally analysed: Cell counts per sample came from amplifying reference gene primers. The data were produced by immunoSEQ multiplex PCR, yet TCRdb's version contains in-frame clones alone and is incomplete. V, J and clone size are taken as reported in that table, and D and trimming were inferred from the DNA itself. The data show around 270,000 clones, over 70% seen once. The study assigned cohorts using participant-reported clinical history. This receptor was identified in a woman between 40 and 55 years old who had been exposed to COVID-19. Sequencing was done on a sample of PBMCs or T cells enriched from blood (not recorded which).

The CDR3 DNA follows: TGTGCCAGCAGCTTAGACAGGGCGAATGAAGCTTTCTTT. Residues: CASSLDRANEAFF. This chain uses TRBV11-2 with TRBJ1-1, with D tentatively TRBD1 (5 bases). Germline assignment: CDR1 SGHAT and CDR2 FQNNGV. V was cut by 0 bases and J by 7 bases, with 9 bases left in between. The CDR3 has 13 amino acids.